These T cell receptor beta chains were read from a single sample in a study of cytomegalovirus exposure and HLA in healthy donors. Assay: immunoSEQ multiplex PCR; the TCRdb copy retains only in-frame clones and omits some. The data show 140,000 to 150,000 clones, roughly four fifths seen once. Sequencing was done on a sample of PBMCs. The source is a man aged 25-45 years in good health and CMV-seronegative. CDR3s include the opening cysteine and the closing phenylalanine or tryptophan. The D gene is left open where the match is weak. Clone size is not always given. Where it is, it says once, few, many or a class for expanded clones.

abundance	d_gene	len	v_gene	j_gene	CDR3aa	CDR3nt
NA	NA	16	TRBV6-5	TRBJ2-1	CASSYSAGGNYNEQFF	TGTGCCAGCAGTTACTCGGCAGGCGGGAACTACAATGAGCAGTTCTTC
NA	NA	13	TRBV29-1	TRBJ1-3	CSASLTGRNTIYF	TGCAGCGCTAGTCTGACAGGCCGAAACACCATATATTTT
few	NA	16	TRBV6-1	TRBJ1-2	CASSAQWLSPLYGYTF	TGTGCCAGCAGTGCCCAATGGCTTTCCCCTTTATATGGCTACACCTTC
NA	TRBD1	14	TRBV29-1	TRBJ1-2	CSVNPGTGRTGYTF	TGCAGCGTTAATCCCGGGACAGGGAGAACTGGCTACACCTTC
NA	TRBD2	19	TRBV6-4	TRBJ2-1	CASSDSERSGKSSYNEQFF	TGTGCCAGCAGTGACTCGGAGCGGAGCGGGAAGAGCTCCTACAATGAGCAGTTCTTC
NA	TRBD1	14	TRBV30	TRBJ1-4	CAWSPGQGYEKLFF	TGTGCCTGGAGTCCGGGACAGGGTTATGAAAAACTGTTTTTT
NA	TRBD1	16	TRBV2	TRBJ2-4	CASSEGGQGVLDSQYF	TGTGCCAGCAGTGAAGGGGGACAGGGAGTATTGGACAGTCAGTACTTC
NA	NA	14	TRBV6-5	TRBJ1-1	CASSQAGGYTEAFF	TGTGCCAGCAGTCAAGCGGGAGGGTACACTGAAGCTTTCTTT
NA	TRBD1	15	TRBV5-1	TRBJ1-6	CASSSGQGDNSPLHF	TGCGCCAGCAGCTCGGGACAGGGAGATAATTCACCCCTCCACTTT
NA	TRBD1	15	TRBV6-1	TRBJ1-2	CASSLNPDRVDGYTF	TGTGCCAGCAGCCTTAACCCGGACAGGGTCGATGGCTACACCTTC
NA	NA	13	TRBV7-2	TRBJ1-1	CASSLQKNTEAFF	TGTGCCAGCAGCTTACAGAAGAACACTGAAGCTTTCTTT
few	TRBD1	14	TRBV6-1	TRBJ1-1	CASSKGQGGTEAFF	TGTGCCAGCAGTAAGGGACAGGGGGGGACTGAAGCTTTCTTT
NA	NA	15	TRBV6-1	TRBJ2-7	CASSGGTWTSYEQYF	TGTGCCAGCTCCGGGGGGACATGGACCTCCTACGAGCAGTACTTC
NA	TRBD1	14	TRBV19	TRBJ2-7	CASSRDSERDEQYF	TGTGCCAGTAGTAGGGACAGCGAAAGGGACGAGCAGTACTTC
few	NA	14	TRBV28	TRBJ1-1	CASSLPSMNTEAFF	TGTGCCAGCAGTTTACCAAGCATGAACACTGAAGCTTTCTTT
NA	NA	15	TRBV6-6	TRBJ2-4	CASSMGGASKNSQYF	TGTGCCAGCAGTATGGGGGGGGCCTCTAAAAACAGTCAGTACTTC
once	TRBD1	15	TRBV6-1	TRBJ1-6	CASSEDRGLNSPLHF	TGTGCCAGCAGTGAGGACAGGGGGCTTAATTCACCCCTCCACTTT
NA	NA	14	TRBV5-1	TRBJ1-1	CASSPRAWNTEAFF	TGCGCCAGCAGTCCCCGAGCCTGGAACACTGAAGCTTTCTTT
NA	TRBD2	16	TRBV5-1	TRBJ2-1	CASSSGLAGGGNEQFF	TGCGCCAGCAGCTCGGGACTAGCGGGAGGGGGCAATGAGCAGTTCTTC
NA	TRBD2	14	TRBV28	TRBJ2-7	CASSPGTSGNEQYF	TGTGCCAGCAGCCCCGGGACTAGCGGGAACGAGCAGTACTTC
NA	TRBD1	15	TRBV28	TRBJ1-4	CASRPHRGEIEKLFF	TGTGCCAGCAGACCCCACAGGGGGGAGATTGAAAAACTGTTTTTT
NA	NA	14	TRBV5-6	TRBJ1-2	CASSLVWSNYGYTF	TGTGCCAGCAGCTTGGTTTGGAGCAACTATGGCTACACCTTC
NA	NA	11	TRBV6-1	TRBJ2-1	CASSAEAEQFF	TGTGCCAGCAGTGCCGAGGCGGAGCAGTTCTTC
NA	TRBD2	14	TRBV25-1	TRBJ2-7	CASSGASGLYEQYF	TGTGCCAGCAGTGGGGCTAGCGGATTATACGAGCAGTACTTC
NA	NA	14	TRBV27	TRBJ2-1	CASSFTSSYNEQFF	TGTGCCAGCAGTTTTACGAGCTCCTACAATGAGCAGTTCTTC
NA	TRBD1	15	TRBV28	TRBJ1-5	CASSPGQVGGQPQHF	TGTGCCAGCAGTCCCGGACAGGTGGGAGGTCAGCCCCAGCATTTT
few	NA	14	TRBV7-9	TRBJ2-1	CASSLQGGTGEQFF	TGTGCCAGCAGCTTACAGGGAGGTACCGGTGAGCAGTTCTTC
NA	NA	16	TRBV6-1	TRBJ1-2	CASSEYRDTVHYGYTF	TGTGCCAGCAGTGAATACCGGGACACGGTACACTATGGCTACACCTTC
NA	NA	14	TRBV5-6	TRBJ2-7	CASSLTTGIYEQYF	TGTGCCAGCAGTCTGACCACGGGGATCTACGAGCAGTACTTC
NA	NA	15	TRBV4-1	TRBJ2-3	CASSFLGRGHDTQYF	TGCGCCAGCAGCTTTTTGGGGCGGGGGCATGATACGCAGTATTTT
once	TRBD2	15	TRBV6-1	TRBJ2-7	CASSDPSGDPYEQYF	TGTGCCAGCAGTGATCCTAGCGGGGACCCCTACGAGCAGTACTTC
few	NA	15	TRBV11-2	TRBJ2-3	CASSLVGTPTDTQYF	TGTGCCAGCAGCTTAGTTGGGACACCTACGGATACGCAGTATTTT
NA	TRBD2	16	TRBV6-5	TRBJ2-3	CASSYSGGRAPDTQYF	TGTGCCAGCAGTTACTCGGGCGGGAGGGCCCCAGATACGCAGTATTTT
NA	TRBD1	13	TRBV7-2	TRBJ2-7	CASSLGQLLQQYF	TGTGCCAGCAGCTTGGGACAGTTATTACAGCAGTACTTC
few	NA	14	TRBV6-5	TRBJ2-7	CASNPRRGLGEQYF	TGTGCCAGCAACCCTAGGAGGGGGCTGGGCGAGCAGTACTTC
NA	NA	13	TRBV30	TRBJ1-2	CAWSGDFGGGYTF	TGTGCCTGGAGTGGGGATTTCGGAGGAGGCTACACCTTC
NA	NA	14	TRBV10-3	TRBJ2-7	CAISEPGNGYEQYF	TGTGCCATCAGTGAGCCCGGGAATGGCTACGAGCAGTACTTC
NA	NA	14	TRBV5-4	TRBJ1-1	CASSLGQENTEAFF	TGTGCCAGCAGCTTGGGACAGGAGAACACTGAAGCTTTCTTT
NA	TRBD2	15	TRBV15	TRBJ2-5	CATSNRLAVQETQYF	TGTGCCACCAGCAATAGACTAGCGGTTCAAGAGACCCAGTACTTC
NA	TRBD2	14	TRBV13	TRBJ2-7	CASSPTSGSDEQYF	TGTGCCAGCAGCCCGACTAGCGGGAGCGACGAGCAGTACTTC
many	NA	13	TRBV7-9	TRBJ2-3	CASSLDGWDTQYF	TGTGCCAGCAGCTTAGACGGGTGGGATACGCAGTATTTT
NA	TRBD1	14	TRBV6-5	TRBJ2-7	CASSYDQGAGEQYF	TGTGCCAGCAGTTACGACCAGGGGGCGGGGGAGCAGTACTTC
NA	TRBD1	16	TRBV30	TRBJ2-7	CAGGTGGNPRITEQYF	TGTGCCGGGGGGACAGGGGGCAACCCTAGAATCACCGAGCAGTACTTC
NA	TRBD1	15	TRBV5-6	TRBJ1-1	CASSPTTGMNTEAFF	TGTGCCAGCAGCCCAACGACAGGGATGAACACTGAAGCTTTCTTT
few	NA	13	TRBV27	TRBJ2-7	CASRQQLSYEQYF	TGTGCCAGCCGACAACAGCTATCCTACGAGCAGTACTTC
NA	TRBD2	16	TRBV7-2	TRBJ2-2	CASSAQGGGNTGELFF	TGTGCCAGCAGCGCCCAGGGCGGGGGGAACACCGGGGAGCTGTTTTTT
NA	NA	18	TRBV28	TRBJ1-4	CASSLYEGGGATNEKLFF	TGTGCCAGCAGTTTATACGAAGGAGGAGGGGCGACTAATGAAAAACTGTTTTTT
NA	NA	15	TRBV11-3	TRBJ2-3	CASSLGVPVQGTQYF	TGTGCCAGCAGCTTAGGGGTCCCGGTTCAGGGTACGCAGTATTTT
NA	TRBD1	14	TRBV5-4	TRBJ2-1	CASSLGTGDNEQFF	TGTGCCAGCAGCTTGGGGACAGGGGACAATGAGCAGTTCTTC
NA	TRBD1	13	TRBV30	TRBJ1-1	CAWSVQGAPEAFF	TGTGCCTGGAGTGTACAGGGGGCCCCTGAAGCTTTCTTT
NA	TRBD2	18	TRBV19	TRBJ2-3	CASSISGASGLGGSTQYF	TGTGCCAGTAGTATCTCTGGTGCTAGCGGATTGGGGGGAAGTACGCAGTATTTT
few	TRBD1	14	TRBV10-3	TRBJ2-7	CAISDETGFYEQYF	TGTGCCATCAGTGATGAGACAGGGTTTTACGAGCAGTACTTC
NA	TRBD2	13	TRBV30	TRBJ2-3	CAWTSGGVDTQYF	TGTGCCTGGACTAGCGGCGGGGTAGATACGCAGTATTTT
few	NA	11	TRBV30	TRBJ2-7	CAWRVGGPTSF	TGTGCCTGGAGGGTCGGGGGACCTACCTCTTTC